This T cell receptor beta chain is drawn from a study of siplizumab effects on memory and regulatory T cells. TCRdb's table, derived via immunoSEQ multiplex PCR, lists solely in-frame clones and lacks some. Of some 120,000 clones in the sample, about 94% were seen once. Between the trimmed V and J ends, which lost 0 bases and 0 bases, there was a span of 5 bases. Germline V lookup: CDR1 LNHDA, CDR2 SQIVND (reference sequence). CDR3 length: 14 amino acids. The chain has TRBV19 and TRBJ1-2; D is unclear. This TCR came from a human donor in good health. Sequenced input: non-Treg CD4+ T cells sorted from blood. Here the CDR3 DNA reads TGTGCCAGTAGTATAGAGGGGTCTAACTATGGCTACACCTTC. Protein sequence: CASSIEGSNYGYTF.